This T cell receptor beta chain appears in the sequencing data of a study of cytomegalovirus exposure and HLA in healthy donors. Notes on the study in general: Most TCR sequences were rare, but some public TCRs occurred in many donors. Around 160 TCR beta chains were listed as cytomegalovirus-associated. In vitro testing confirmed three CMV-associated chains as specific for CMV antigens. Subsequent analysis showed first-cohort TCR clusters tending to co-occur in more than 90 validation repertoires.

TCRdb's copy holds only in-frame clones and misses some; the assay was immunoSEQ multiplex PCR. Found here are under 200,000 clones, approximately 84% of them singletons; the top ten hold roughly 7%. This clone was observed a few times. Its antigen is not identified. Germline CDR1 reads MDHEN; CDR2 reads SYDVKM. The CDR3 length is 14 residues. V shed 6 bases and J 2 bases; nucleotides not matched to a gene: 6. Sequenced material: PBMCs. V usage is TRBV28 and J usage is TRBJ2-7; 8 bases map to TRBD1. The receptor comes from a man younger than 30 in good health and CMV-seropositive. This CDR3 is CASSPGGQAYEQYF. The CDR3 DNA follows: TGTGCCAGCAGCCCAGGGGGCCAGGCCTACGAGCAGTACTTC.